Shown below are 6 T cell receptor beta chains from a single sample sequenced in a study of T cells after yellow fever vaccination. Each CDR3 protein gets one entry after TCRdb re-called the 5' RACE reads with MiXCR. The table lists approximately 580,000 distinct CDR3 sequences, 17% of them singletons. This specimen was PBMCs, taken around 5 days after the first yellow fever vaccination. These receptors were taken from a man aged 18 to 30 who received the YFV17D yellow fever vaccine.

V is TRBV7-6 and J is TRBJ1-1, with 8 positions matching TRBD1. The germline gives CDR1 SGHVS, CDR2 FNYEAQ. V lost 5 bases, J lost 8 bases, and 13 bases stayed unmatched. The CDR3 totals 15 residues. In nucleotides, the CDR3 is TGTGCCAGCAGCCAAACCTCGACAGGGGAGGGAGAAGCTTTCTTT. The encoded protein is CASSQTSTGEGEAFF.

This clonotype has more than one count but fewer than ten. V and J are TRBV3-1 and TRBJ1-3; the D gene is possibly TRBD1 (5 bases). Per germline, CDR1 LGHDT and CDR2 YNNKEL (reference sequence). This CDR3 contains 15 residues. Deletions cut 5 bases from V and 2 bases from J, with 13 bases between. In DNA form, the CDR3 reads TGTGCCAGCAGCGGGCCGGGGCGAGCTGGAAACACCATATATTTT. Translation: CASSGPGRAGNTIYF. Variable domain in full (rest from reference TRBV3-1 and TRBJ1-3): DTAVSQTPKYLVTQMGNDKSIKCEQNLGHDTMYWYKQDSKKFLKIMFSYNNKELIINETVPNRFSPKSPDKAHLNLHINSLELGDSAVYFCASSGPGRAGNTIYFGEGSWLTVV.

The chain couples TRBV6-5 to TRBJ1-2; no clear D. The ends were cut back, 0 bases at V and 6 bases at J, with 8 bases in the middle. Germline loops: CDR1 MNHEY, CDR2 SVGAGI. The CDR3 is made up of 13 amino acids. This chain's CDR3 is CASSYSERDGYTF. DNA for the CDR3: TGTGCCAGCAGTTACTCGGAAAGGGATGGCTACACCTTC.

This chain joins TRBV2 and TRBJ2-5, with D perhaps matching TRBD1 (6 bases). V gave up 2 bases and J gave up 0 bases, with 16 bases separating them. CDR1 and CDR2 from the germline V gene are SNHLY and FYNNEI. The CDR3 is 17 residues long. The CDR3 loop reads CASSEPTGTPDQETQYF. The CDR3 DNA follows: TGTGCCAGCAGTGAACCAACCGGGACACCTGACCAAGAGACCCAGTACTTC. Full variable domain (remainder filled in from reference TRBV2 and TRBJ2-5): EPEVTQTPSHQVTQMGQEVILRCVPISNHLYFYWYRQILGQKVEFLVSFYNNEISEKSEIFDDQFSVERPDGSNFTLKIRSTKLEDSAMYFCASSEPTGTPDQETQYFGPGTRLLVL.

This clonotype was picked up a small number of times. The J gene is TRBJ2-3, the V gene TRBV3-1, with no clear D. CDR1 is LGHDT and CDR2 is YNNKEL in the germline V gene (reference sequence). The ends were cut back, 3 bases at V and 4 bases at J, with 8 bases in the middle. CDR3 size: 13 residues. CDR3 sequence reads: CASSQLPADTQYF. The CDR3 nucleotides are TGTGCCAGCAGCCAGTTACCGGCAGATACGCAGTATTTT.

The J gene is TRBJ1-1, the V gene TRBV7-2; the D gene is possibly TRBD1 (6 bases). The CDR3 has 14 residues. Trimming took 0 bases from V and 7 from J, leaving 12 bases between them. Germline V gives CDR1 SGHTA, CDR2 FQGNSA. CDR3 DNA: TGTGCCAGCAGCTTAGCGGGGGCAGAGAGTGAAGCTTTCTTT. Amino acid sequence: CASSLAGAESEAFF. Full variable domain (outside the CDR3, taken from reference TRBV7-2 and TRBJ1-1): GAGVSQSPSNKVTEKGKDVELRCDPISGHTALYWYRQSLGQGLEFLIYFQGNSAPDKSGLPSDRFSAERTGGSVSTLTIQRTQQEDSAVYLCASSLAGAESEAFFGQGTRLTVV.